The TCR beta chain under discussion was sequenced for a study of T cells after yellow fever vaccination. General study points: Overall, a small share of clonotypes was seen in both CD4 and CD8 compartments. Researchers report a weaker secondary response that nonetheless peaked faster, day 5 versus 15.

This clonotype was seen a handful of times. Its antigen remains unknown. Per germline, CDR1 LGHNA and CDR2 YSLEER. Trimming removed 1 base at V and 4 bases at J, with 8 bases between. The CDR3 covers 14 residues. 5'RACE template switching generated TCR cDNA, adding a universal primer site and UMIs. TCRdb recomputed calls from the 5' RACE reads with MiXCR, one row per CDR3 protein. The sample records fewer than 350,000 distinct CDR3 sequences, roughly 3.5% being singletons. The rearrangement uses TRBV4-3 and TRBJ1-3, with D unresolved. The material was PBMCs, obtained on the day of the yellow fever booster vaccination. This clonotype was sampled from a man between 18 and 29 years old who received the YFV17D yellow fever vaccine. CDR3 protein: CASSQAWEGNTIYF. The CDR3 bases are TGCGCCAGCAGCCAAGCCTGGGAGGGAAACACCATATATTTT.